A single T cell receptor (beta chain) is shown here with its context. Its antigen is unidentified. Some 30,000 T cell genomes, or about 200 ng DNA, went into the sorted-subset replicate PCRs. The data were produced by immunoSEQ multiplex PCR, yet TCRdb's version contains in-frame clones alone and is incomplete. The table shows 1.5 million to 2.5 million clones, with just under 95% occurring only once. These data are taken from a study of shared clonotypes between healthy human individuals. General study points: Generally, estimated richness proved larger in naive subsets than it did in memory subsets. Shared across several donors were 4% to 6% of the naive CD4 clonotypes.

Naive CD8 isolation took CD45RO-negative cells positively selected for CCR7 and excluded terminally differentiated effector memory CD45RA+ cells. Trimming took 2 bases from V and 1 from J; bases not matched to a gene: 2. Germline V gene lookup returns CDR1 KGHSH and CDR2 LQKENI. The CDR3 has 15 amino acids. Sequencing was done on a sample of naive CD8+ T cells sorted from blood. The V call is TRBV18, the J call TRBJ1-5, with 7 bases that match TRBD1. The clonotype comes from a man aged 18 to 29 in good health. CDR3 loop: CASSPDRDSNQPQHF. The CDR3 DNA follows: TGTGCCAGCTCACCAGACAGGGACAGCAATCAGCCCCAGCATTTT.